This T cell receptor (beta chain) was recovered during a study of cytomegalovirus exposure and HLA in healthy donors. The wider study: Sequencing of around 200 million T cells in an earlier analysis found 100 million to 140 million unique TCR beta sequences.

Study observations and caveats: An analysis was carried out later, and it reportedly showed fewer N-insertions in an Asian-associated ancestry cluster than the approximately 680-donor mean. Trimming of TCR beta V- and J-genes showed a link, identified in a later analysis, to a missense DCLRE1C variant.

13 Jbeta primers and 60 Vbeta primers were used for the PCR. Assay: immunoSEQ multiplex PCR; the TCRdb copy retains only in-frame clones and omits some. The data contain 100,000 to 150,000 clones, around three fifths of them singletons. On this clone: Its antigen is not known.

From germline, CDR1 is SGHNT and CDR2 YENEEA. CDR3 size: 13 residues. V was pared by 5 bases and J by 3 bases, with 10 bases between. The source of this sequence is a woman in her thirties or forties in good health and CMV-seronegative. This sequence joins TRBV11-3 and TRBJ1-1; D might be TRBD1 (5 bases). The sequencing input was PBMCs. CDR3 sequence: CASSEDRYTEAFF. For the CDR3, the DNA is TGTGCCAGCAGCGAAGACAGATACACTGAAGCTTTCTTT. Variable domain in full (rest from reference TRBV11-3 and TRBJ1-1): EAGVVQSPRYKIIEKKQPVAFWCNPISGHNTLYWYLQNLGQGPELLIRYENEEAVDDSQLPKDRFSAERLKGVDSTLKIQPAELGDSAVYLCASSEDRYTEAFFGQGTRLTVV.